The T cell receptor (beta chain) under discussion was sequenced for a study of blood T cell repertoires in COVID-19. Using immunoSEQ multiplex PCR, the repertoire was profiled, and TCRdb retains in-frame clones only, with some absent. The sample has about 210,000 clones; around 83% are singletons. The CDR3 consists of 14 residues. Germline V gene sequence: CDR1 MNHEY, CDR2 SMNVEV (reference sequence). V was shortened by 7 bases and J by 5 bases, with 17 bases between the two germline ends. The sequenced material came from peripheral blood. This TCR was sampled from a woman aged 50 to 60 with acute or convalescent COVID-19. The chain is built from TRBV27 and TRBJ1-1; D may be TRBD1 (5 bases). CDR3 loop: CASNPRGWGTEAFF. In nucleotides, the CDR3 is TGTGCCAGCAACCCCCGGGGGTGGGGTACTGAAGCTTTCTTT.